Below, 27 T cell receptor beta chains from the same sample are listed, as sequenced in a study of immune cell composition in non-small cell lung cancer. The normal lung sample lay at least 3 cm, and maximally far, from the tumour. Sequenced by immunoSEQ multiplex PCR; TCRdb stores in-frame clones only, minus some. The table lists roughly 5,100 clones, around nine tenths of them singletons. Sequencing was carried out using non-adjacent lung tissue. The receptors here all came from a human donor with non-small cell lung cancer. Some clones in this sample may be carry-over from other donors' samples.

The chain is built from TRBV15 and TRBJ1-3; weak D call: TRBD1 (5 bases). The germline V gene has CDR1 LNHNV and CDR2 YYDKDF (reference sequence). The CDR3 loop spans 17 amino acids. V lost 0 bases and J lost 2, with 14 bases in between. CDR3 DNA: TGTGCCACCAGCAGAGATCACTCCCGGGGGACTGGAAACACCATATATTTT. Amino acids: CATSRDHSRGTGNTIYF.

The sample holds one count of this clone. The gene calls are TRBV28 and TRBJ2-7; 11 bases line up with TRBD2. Germline V gene sequence: CDR1 MDHEN, CDR2 SYDVKM. V was clipped by 8 bases and J by 3 bases; unmatched bases: 3. This CDR3 has 13 amino acids. The CDR3 sequence: CASDGTSGYEQYF. CDR3 DNA sequence: TGTGCCAGCGACGGGACTAGCGGCTACGAGCAGTACTTC.

The V call is TRBV27, the J call TRBJ2-7, with TRBD2 as a possible D gene (7 bases). Looked up from germline, CDR1 is MNHEY and CDR2 is SMNVEV (reference sequence). CDR3 size: 15 residues. V lost 6 bases and J lost 6, with 21 bases in between. CDR3 region: CASRLLSAGAPEQYF. Written as DNA, the CDR3 is TGTGCCAGCAGATTGCTTTCCGCGGGGGCCCCCGAGCAGTACTTC.

This chain joins TRBV6-1 and TRBJ1-1; no firm D call. Per germline, CDR1 MNHNS and CDR2 SASEGT. The V end was cut by 7 bases, the J end by 11 bases, with 23 bases between. The CDR3 contains 14 residues. CDR3 amino acids: CASIGDAAAPFAFF. As DNA, the CDR3 is TGTGCCAGCATTGGCGACGCAGCGGCCCCGTTCGCTTTCTTT.

The genes are TRBV11-2 and TRBJ2-1, with a weak D call TRBD2 (7 bases). Germline loops: CDR1 SGHAT, CDR2 FQNNGV. This CDR3 is 16 amino acids long. V was trimmed by 5 bases and J by 2 bases, leaving 16 bases between them. CDR3 sequence reads: CASSPRGGAPYNEQFF. CDR3 coding DNA: TGTGCCAGCAGCCCCCGTGGGGGGGCACCCTACAATGAGCAGTTCTTC.

This chain's CDR3 is CASSLAGVGGYTF. DNA of the CDR3: TGTGCCAGCAGCTTGGCAGGGGTGGGGGGCTACACCTTC. The chain has TRBV5-4 and TRBJ1-2; D possibly corresponds to TRBD1 (6 bases). V was shortened by 0 bases and J by 8 bases, with 11 bases between the two germline ends. The CDR3 sequence is 13 residues long. Germline CDR1 reads SGHNT; CDR2 reads YYREEE (reference sequence).

This clone was detected once. V usage is TRBV7-2 and J usage is TRBJ2-2; 12 nucleotides match TRBD1. The CDR3 covers 18 residues. V was clipped by 4 bases and J by 5 bases; unmatched bases: 11. Germline V gene sequence: CDR1 SGHTA, CDR2 FQGNSA. The CDR3, as DNA: TGTGCCAGCAGCTCACCTGGGGACAGGGGGCGCCGGACCGGGGAGCTGTTTTTT. Protein sequence: CASSSPGDRGRRTGELFF.

V gene TRBV5-6 combines with J gene TRBJ1-6; D possibly corresponds to TRBD1 (5 bases). Per the germline V gene, CDR1 is SGHDT and CDR2 is YYEEEE. The V end lost 2 bases, the J end lost 8 bases, and 11 bases lay between the germline ends. CDR3 size: 14 residues. CDR3 DNA: TGTGCCAGCAGCTTAGACAGACGTGATTCACCCCTCCACTTT. This gives the protein CASSLDRRDSPLHF. Full variable domain (rest looked up from reference TRBV5-6 and TRBJ1-6): DAGVTQSPTHLIKTRGQQVTLRCSPKSGHDTVSWYQQALGQGPQFIFQYYEEEERQRGNFPDRFSGHQFPNYSSELNVNALLLGDSALYLCASSLDRRDSPLHFGNGTRLTVT.

This clone was seen only a few times. This sequence joins TRBV19 and TRBJ1-2; tentatively, D is TRBD1 (6 bases). CDR1 is LNHDA and CDR2 is SQIVND in the germline V gene (reference sequence). The V gene lost 5 bases and the J gene lost 6 bases, with 13 bases spanning the gap. This CDR3 is 13 amino acids long. The CDR3 nucleotides read TGTGCCAGTAGTGGCCGGGACATCAATGGCTACACCTTC. Its protein is CASSGRDINGYTF.

On this clone itself: At the DNA level, this CDR3 is encoded by other sequences in the same sample as well. The V gene is TRBV19, the J gene TRBJ2-1, with TRBD2 matching over 9 bases. Trimming removed 3 bases from V and 4 bases from J; junction bases left unmatched: 4. The CDR3 runs to 15 residues. The germline V gene encodes CDR1 LNHDA and CDR2 SQIVND (reference sequence). CDR3 amino acids: CASSISSGVYNEQFF. In DNA, the CDR3 is TGTGCCAGTAGTATCTCTAGCGGGGTGTACAATGAGCAGTTCTTC. The full variable domain, with the rest looked up from reference TRBV19 and TRBJ2-1, is DGGITQSPKYLFRKEGQNVTLSCEQNLNHDAMYWYRQDPGQGLRLIYYSQIVNDFQKGDIAEGYSVSREKKESFPLTVTSAQKNPTAFYLCASSISSGVYNEQFFGPGTRLTVL.

This clone came up once. This chain uses TRBV14 with TRBJ1-3, with a possible D match to TRBD1 (5 bases). The V end was cut by 3 bases, the J end by 2 bases, with 14 bases between. Germline assignment: CDR1 SGHDN and CDR2 FVKESK. The CDR3 sequence is 16 residues long. CDR3 DNA sequence: TGTGCCAGCAGCCATGGTTATCGGGGGGCTGGAAACACCATATATTTT. It is translated as CASSHGYRGAGNTIYF.

This CDR3 reads CASSEGLAEYNEQFF. CDR3 coding DNA: TGTGCCAGCAGTGAAGGACTAGCGGAGTACAATGAGCAGTTCTTC. V and J are TRBV2 and TRBJ2-1, with 9 positions matching TRBD2. Germline V gene data show CDR1 as SNHLY and CDR2 as FYNNEI. The CDR3 sequence is 15 residues long. The V and J ends lost 1 base and 4 bases, in that order; junction bases with no gene match: 2.

The genes are TRBV27 and TRBJ2-1, with D possibly matching TRBD2 (6 bases). V was clipped by 4 bases and J by 4 bases, with 29 bases between them. The germline V gene encodes CDR1 MNHEY and CDR2 SMNVEV (reference sequence). This CDR3 has 20 amino acids. The CDR3 loop is CASSSSRTDTSGVSYNEQFF. As DNA, the CDR3 is TGTGCCAGCAGTTCTTCCAGGACGGACACGTCGGGGGTTTCATACAATGAGCAGTTCTTC.

The V and J genes are TRBV18 and TRBJ2-7, with 7 bases identical to TRBD1. Trimming cost V 7 bases and J 7 bases; bases outside gene matches: 10. CDR1 and CDR2 (germline): KGHSH, LQKENI. This CDR3 has 13 amino acids. The DNA of the CDR3 is TGTGCCAGCTTAGGGGGCCAGGAGAATGAGCAGTACTTC. It translates to CASLGGQENEQYF.

The V gene is TRBV19, the J gene TRBJ1-2; D remains ambiguous. V gave up 5 bases and J gave up 0 bases, with 13 bases separating them. The CDR3 spans 15 residues. The germline gives CDR1 LNHDA, CDR2 SQIVND (reference sequence). CDR3 sequence: CASSAVSLPNYGYTF. CDR3 in DNA: TGTGCCAGTAGTGCGGTCTCTCTCCCTAACTATGGCTACACCTTC.

V is TRBV29-1 and J is TRBJ2-3, with 10 bases fitting TRBD1. V lost 3 bases to trimming and J lost 6 bases; unmatched junction nucleotides: 6. Looked up from germline, CDR1 is SQVTM and CDR2 is ANQGSEA. This CDR3 region has 14 residues. The CDR3 DNA follows: TGCAGCGTTGACGGGGACAGGGGTGCCGATACGCAGTATTTT. Amino acid sequence: CSVDGDRGADTQYF.

V is TRBV5-1 and J is TRBJ2-7; TRBD2 aligns across 10 bases. With V trimmed by 3 bases and J by 5 bases, 11 bases remained unmatched. Germline V gene lookup returns CDR1 SGHRS and CDR2 YFSETQ. The CDR3 is 16 residues long. The CDR3 protein is CASSSGASGSFHEQYF. In DNA, the CDR3 is TGCGCCAGCAGCTCGGGGGCTAGCGGGAGTTTCCACGAGCAGTACTTC.

The rearrangement joins TRBV5-1 to TRBJ2-7; 10 bases are a match to TRBD2. The V and J ends lost 4 bases and 3 bases, in that order; junction bases with no gene match: 7. This CDR3 has 15 amino acids. Germline V gene data show CDR1 as SGHRS and CDR2 as YFSETQ. CDR3 loop: CASSPLAGANYEQYF. CDR3 sequence (DNA): TGCGCCAGCAGCCCCCTAGCGGGGGCAAACTACGAGCAGTACTTC.

The sample holds a few counts of this clone. CDR3 nucleotides: TGTGCCAGCAGCTTCACGGAGTCGAACACCGGGGAGCTGTTTTTT. It yields the protein CASSFTESNTGELFF. The chain is built from TRBV7-9 and TRBJ2-2; D call uncertain. This CDR3 contains 15 residues. Germline V CDR1 and CDR2: SEHNR, FQNEAQ (reference sequence). V was shortened by 3 bases and J by 0 bases, with 8 bases between the two germline ends.

The chain combines TRBV7-6 with TRBJ2-3; D ambiguous. CDR1 SGHVS and CDR2 FNYEAQ come from the germline V gene. The CDR3 sequence is 18 residues long. V was clipped by 0 bases and J by 0 bases, with 16 bases between them. This CDR3 is CASSLAPRTPTSTDTQYF. Written as DNA, the CDR3 is TGTGCCAGCAGCTTAGCCCCTCGAACTCCTACTAGCACAGATACGCAGTATTTT. The whole variable domain, filled in from reference TRBV7-6 and TRBJ2-3, reads GAGVSQSPRYKVTKRGQDVALRCDPISGHVSLYWYRQALGQGPEFLTYFNYEAQQDKSGLPNDRFSAERPEGSISTLTIQRTEQRDSAMYRCASSLAPRTPTSTDTQYFGPGTRLTVL.

CDR3 DNA: TGTGCCAGCAGCGTAGTGGGAGCGTCCTACAATGAGCAGTTCTTC. This encodes CASSVVGASYNEQFF. The J gene is TRBJ2-1, the V gene TRBV9, with D tentatively TRBD2 (5 bases). The germline V and J ends were trimmed by 0 bases and 1 base, with 8 bases remaining between them. The CDR3 loop spans 15 amino acids. CDR1 and CDR2 (germline): SGDLS, YYNGEE. The full variable domain, its missing parts supplied by reference TRBV9 and TRBJ2-1, is DSGVTQTPKHLITATGQRVTLRCSPRSGDLSVYWYQQSLDQGLQFLIQYYNGEERAKGNILERFSAQQFPDLHSELNLSSLELGDSALYFCASSVVGASYNEQFFGPGTRLTVL.

This clone was observed once. The chain combines TRBV15 with TRBJ2-5; 12 bases are a match to TRBD1. This CDR3 is built from 15 residues. The germline V gene has CDR1 LNHNV and CDR2 YYDKDF (reference sequence). V lost 3 bases, J lost 5 bases, and 4 bases stayed unmatched. In DNA, the CDR3 is TGTGCCACCAGCAGCGGGACAGGGGGCAGGGAGACCCAGTACTTC. Residues: CATSSGTGGRETQYF.

This chain joins TRBV4-3 and TRBJ2-5; 13 bases are shared with TRBD2. Germline-derived CDR1 and CDR2 are LGHNA and YSLEER. The ends lost 4 bases at V and 4 bases at J; junction bases unmatched: 6. The CDR3 spans 16 residues. CDR3 coding DNA: TGCGCCAGCAGCCGCCAACTAGCGGGGGGGGGAGAGACCCAGTACTTC. Its translation: CASSRQLAGGGETQYF.

The CDR3 nucleotides read TGTGCCAGCAGCTTGGATGGCCCGCGGACTGAAGCTTTCTTT. Its translation is CASSLDGPRTEAFF. The chain employs TRBV5-4 and TRBJ1-1; D remains unclear. Looked up from germline, CDR1 is SGHNT and CDR2 is YYREEE (reference sequence). The germline V and J ends were trimmed by 0 bases and 5 bases, with 11 bases remaining between them. This CDR3 is 14 amino acids long. The full variable domain, rest sourced from reference TRBV5-4 and TRBJ1-1, is ETGVTQSPTHLIKTRGQQVTLRCSSQSGHNTVSWYQQALGQGPQFIFQYYREEENGRGNFPPRFSGLQFPNYSSELNVNALELDDSALYLCASSLDGPRTEAFFGQGTRLTVV.

The chain combines TRBV11-2 with TRBJ2-7; a weak D match, TRBD2 (5 bases). V was trimmed by 6 bases and J by 0 bases, leaving 15 bases between them. CDR1 is SGHAT and CDR2 is FQNNGV in the germline V gene. The CDR3 runs to 15 residues. The CDR3 DNA follows: TGTGCCAGCAGTCAGGACTCCCTGAACTCCTACGAGCAGTACTTC. It codes for CASSQDSLNSYEQYF.

The rearrangement uses TRBV9 and TRBJ2-1, with 12 bases that match TRBD2. CDR1 is SGDLS, CDR2 YYNGEE, per germline. V shed 4 bases and J 7 bases; nucleotides not matched to a gene: 6. The CDR3 spans 15 residues. CDR3 sequence reads: CASSFGLAGLNEQFF. Here the CDR3 DNA reads TGTGCCAGCAGCTTCGGACTAGCGGGGCTGAATGAGCAGTTCTTC.

This sequence joins TRBV6-1 and TRBJ2-7, with unresolved D. With 1 base removed from V and 5 bases from J, the gap between germline ends came to 18 bases. Germline loops: CDR1 MNHNS, CDR2 SASEGT. The CDR3 is 16 residues long. CDR3 region: CASSEGFPGPTHEQYF. The CDR3 nucleotides are TGTGCCAGCAGTGAAGGTTTTCCAGGCCCCACCCACGAGCAGTACTTC.